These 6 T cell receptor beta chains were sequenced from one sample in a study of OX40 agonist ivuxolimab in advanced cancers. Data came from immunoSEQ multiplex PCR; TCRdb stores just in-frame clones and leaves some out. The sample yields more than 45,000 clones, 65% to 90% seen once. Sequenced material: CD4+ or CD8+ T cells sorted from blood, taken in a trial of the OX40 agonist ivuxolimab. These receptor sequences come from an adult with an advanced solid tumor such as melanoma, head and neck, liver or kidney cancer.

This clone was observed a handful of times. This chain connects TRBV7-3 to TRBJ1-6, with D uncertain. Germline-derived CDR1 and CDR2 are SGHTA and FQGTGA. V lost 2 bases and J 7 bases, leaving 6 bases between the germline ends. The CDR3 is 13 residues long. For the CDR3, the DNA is TGTGCCAGCAGCTTACTGAGCAATTCACCCCTCCACTTT. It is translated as CASSLLSNSPLHF.

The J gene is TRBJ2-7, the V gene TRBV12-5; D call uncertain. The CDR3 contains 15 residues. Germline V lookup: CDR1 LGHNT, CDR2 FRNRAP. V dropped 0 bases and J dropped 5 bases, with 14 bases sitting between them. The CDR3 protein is CASGLVSSPVHEQYF. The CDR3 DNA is TGTGCTAGTGGTTTGGTATCAAGCCCCGTCCACGAGCAGTACTTC.

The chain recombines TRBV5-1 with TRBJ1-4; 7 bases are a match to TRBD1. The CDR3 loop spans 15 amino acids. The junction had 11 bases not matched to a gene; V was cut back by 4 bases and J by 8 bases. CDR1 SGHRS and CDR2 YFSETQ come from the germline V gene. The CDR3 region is CASSRDSRGNEKLFF. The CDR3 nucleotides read TGCGCCAGCAGCCGGGACAGCCGTGGTAACGAAAAACTGTTTTTT.

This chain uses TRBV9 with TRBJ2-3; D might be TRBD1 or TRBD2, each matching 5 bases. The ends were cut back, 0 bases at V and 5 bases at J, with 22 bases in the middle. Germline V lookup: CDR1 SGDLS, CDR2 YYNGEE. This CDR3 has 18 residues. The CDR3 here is CASSVGTGTPYRGDTQYF. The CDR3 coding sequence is TGTGCCAGCAGCGTAGGCACGGGGACGCCCTACCGAGGAGATACGCAGTATTTT.

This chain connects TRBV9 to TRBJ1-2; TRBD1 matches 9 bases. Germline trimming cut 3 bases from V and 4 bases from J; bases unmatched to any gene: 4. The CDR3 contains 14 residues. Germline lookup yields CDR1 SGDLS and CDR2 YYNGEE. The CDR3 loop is CASSADRGRYGYTF. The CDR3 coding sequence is TGTGCCAGCAGCGCGGACAGGGGTCGCTATGGCTACACCTTC.

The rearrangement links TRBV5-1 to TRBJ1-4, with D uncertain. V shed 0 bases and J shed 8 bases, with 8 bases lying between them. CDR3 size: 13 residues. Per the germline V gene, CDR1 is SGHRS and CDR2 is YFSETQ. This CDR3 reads CASSLEGEEKLFF. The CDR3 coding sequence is TGCGCCAGCAGCTTGGAGGGTGAAGAAAAACTGTTTTTT.